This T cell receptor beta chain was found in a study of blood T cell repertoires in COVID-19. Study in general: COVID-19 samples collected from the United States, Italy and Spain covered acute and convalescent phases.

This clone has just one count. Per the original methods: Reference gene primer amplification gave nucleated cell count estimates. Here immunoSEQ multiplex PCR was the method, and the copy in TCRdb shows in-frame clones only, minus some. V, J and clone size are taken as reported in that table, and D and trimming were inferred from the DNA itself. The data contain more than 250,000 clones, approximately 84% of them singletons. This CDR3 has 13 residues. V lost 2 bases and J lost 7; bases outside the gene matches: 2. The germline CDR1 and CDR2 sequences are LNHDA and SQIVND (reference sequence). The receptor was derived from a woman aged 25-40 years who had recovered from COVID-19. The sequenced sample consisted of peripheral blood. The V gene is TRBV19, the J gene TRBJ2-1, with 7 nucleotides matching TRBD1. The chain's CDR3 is CASSIKQGNEQFF. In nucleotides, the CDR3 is TGTGCCAGTAGTATAAAACAGGGGAATGAGCAGTTCTTC.